The 2 T cell receptor beta chains below come from one sample, sequenced in a study of a mutant IDH1 vaccine in newly diagnosed glioma. Sequencing used immunoSEQ multiplex PCR; TCRdb keeps in-frame clones, though not all of them. Here the sample spans tens of thousands of clones, 75% to 90% being singletons. Specified time point: week 11, during vaccination. Mutant IDH1 20-mer peptide, at 300 ug, made up each vaccine dose, with topical imiquimod. These receptors' targets are unknown. Sequences were derived from PBMCs, sampled from a glioma patient whose treatment included an IDH1 peptide vaccine. The receptors originated from a man aged 50-59 years with glioma.

The V and J genes are TRBV29-1 and TRBJ2-1, with D hard to call. Germline V gene lookup returns CDR1 SQVTM and CDR2 ANQGSEA. V was shortened by 7 bases and J by 9 bases, with 19 bases between the two germline ends. The CDR3 has 13 residues. CDR3 DNA: TGCAGCGCCCCTCCTACTATTTATAGTGAGCAGTTCTTC. Its translation: CSAPPTIYSEQFF.

The chain employs TRBV10-3 and TRBJ2-2, with D possibly being TRBD2 (6 bases). This CDR3 comprises 14 residues. V was clipped by 3 bases and J by 4 bases, with 9 bases between them. Germline assignment: CDR1 ENHRY and CDR2 SYGVKD. CDR3 sequence: CAISDGGGTGELFF. CDR3 DNA: TGTGCCATCAGTGATGGGGGAGGCACCGGGGAGCTGTTTTTT.